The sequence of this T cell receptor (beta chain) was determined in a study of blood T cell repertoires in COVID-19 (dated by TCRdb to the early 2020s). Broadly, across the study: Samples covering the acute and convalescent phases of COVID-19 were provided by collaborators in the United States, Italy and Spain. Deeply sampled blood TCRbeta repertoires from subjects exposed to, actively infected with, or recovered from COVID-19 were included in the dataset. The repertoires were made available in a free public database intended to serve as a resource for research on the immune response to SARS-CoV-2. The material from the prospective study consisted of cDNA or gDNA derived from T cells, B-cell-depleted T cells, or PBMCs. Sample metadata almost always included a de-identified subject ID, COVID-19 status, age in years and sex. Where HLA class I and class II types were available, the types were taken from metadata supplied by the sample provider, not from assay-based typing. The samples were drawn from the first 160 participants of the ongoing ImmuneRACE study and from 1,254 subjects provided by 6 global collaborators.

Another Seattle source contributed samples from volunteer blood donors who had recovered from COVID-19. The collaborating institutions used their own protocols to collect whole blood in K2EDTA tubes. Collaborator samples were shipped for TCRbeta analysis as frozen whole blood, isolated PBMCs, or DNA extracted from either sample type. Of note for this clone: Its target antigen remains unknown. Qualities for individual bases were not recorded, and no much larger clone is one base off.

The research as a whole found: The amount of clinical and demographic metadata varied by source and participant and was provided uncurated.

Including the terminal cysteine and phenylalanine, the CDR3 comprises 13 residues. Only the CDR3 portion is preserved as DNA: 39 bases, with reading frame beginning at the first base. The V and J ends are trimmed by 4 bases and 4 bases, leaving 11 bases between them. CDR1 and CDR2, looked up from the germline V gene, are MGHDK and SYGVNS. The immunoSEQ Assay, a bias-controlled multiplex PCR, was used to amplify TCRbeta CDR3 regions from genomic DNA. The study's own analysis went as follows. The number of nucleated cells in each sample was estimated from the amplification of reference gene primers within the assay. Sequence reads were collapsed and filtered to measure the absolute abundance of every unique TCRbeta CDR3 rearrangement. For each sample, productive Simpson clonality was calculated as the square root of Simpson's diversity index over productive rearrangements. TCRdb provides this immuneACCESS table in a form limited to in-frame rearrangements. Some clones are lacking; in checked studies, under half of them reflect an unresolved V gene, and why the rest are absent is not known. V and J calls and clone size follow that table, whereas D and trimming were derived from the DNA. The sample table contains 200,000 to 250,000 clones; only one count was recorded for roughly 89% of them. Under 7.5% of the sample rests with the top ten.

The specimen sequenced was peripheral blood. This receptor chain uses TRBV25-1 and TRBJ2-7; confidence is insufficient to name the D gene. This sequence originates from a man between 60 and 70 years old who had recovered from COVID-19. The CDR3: CASSGQKEYEQYF. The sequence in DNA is TGTGCCAGCAGTGGCCAGAAAGAATACGAGCAGTACTTC.